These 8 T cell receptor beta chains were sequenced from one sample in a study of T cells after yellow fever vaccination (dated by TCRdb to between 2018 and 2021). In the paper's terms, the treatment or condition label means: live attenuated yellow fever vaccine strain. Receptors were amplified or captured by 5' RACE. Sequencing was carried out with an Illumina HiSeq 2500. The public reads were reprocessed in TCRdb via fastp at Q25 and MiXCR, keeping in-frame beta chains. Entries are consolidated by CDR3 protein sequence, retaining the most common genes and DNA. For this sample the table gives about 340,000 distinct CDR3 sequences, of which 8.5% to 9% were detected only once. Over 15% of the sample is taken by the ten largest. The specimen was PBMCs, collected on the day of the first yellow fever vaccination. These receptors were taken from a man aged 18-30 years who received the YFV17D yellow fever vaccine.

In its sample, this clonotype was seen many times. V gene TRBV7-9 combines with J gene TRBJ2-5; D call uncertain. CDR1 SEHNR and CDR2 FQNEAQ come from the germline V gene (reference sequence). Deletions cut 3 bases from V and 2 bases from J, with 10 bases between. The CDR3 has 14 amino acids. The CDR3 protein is CASSFSSGQETQYF. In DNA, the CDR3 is TGTGCCAGCAGCTTTTCTTCCGGGCAAGAGACCCAGTACTTC.

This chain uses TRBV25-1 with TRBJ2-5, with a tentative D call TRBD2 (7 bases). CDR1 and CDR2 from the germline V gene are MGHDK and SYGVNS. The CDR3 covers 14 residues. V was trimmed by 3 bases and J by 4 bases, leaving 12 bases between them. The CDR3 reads CASSEGGGRETQYF. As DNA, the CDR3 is TGTGCCAGCAGTGAGGGGGGGGGGCGAGAGACCCAGTACTTC.

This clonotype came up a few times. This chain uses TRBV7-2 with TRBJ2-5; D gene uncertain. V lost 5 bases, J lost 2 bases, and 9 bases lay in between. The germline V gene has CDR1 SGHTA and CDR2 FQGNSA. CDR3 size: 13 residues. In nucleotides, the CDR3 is TGTGCCAGCAGCCGAAGGATGCAAGAGACCCAGTACTTC. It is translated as CASSRRMQETQYF.

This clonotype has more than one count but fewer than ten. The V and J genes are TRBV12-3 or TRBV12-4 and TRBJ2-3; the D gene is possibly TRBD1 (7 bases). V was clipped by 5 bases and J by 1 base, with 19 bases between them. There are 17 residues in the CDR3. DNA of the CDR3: TGTGCCAGCAGTCCCCGTCATGTCAGGGGGGGCACAGATACGCAGTATTTT. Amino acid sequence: CASSPRHVRGGTDTQYF.

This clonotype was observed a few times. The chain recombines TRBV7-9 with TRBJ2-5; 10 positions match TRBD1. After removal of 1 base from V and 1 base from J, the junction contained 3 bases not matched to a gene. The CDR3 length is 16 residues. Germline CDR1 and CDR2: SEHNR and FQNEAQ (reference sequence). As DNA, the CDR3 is TGTGCCAGCAGCTTAGGGGACAGGGGTCCCCAAGAGACCCAGTACTTC. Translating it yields CASSLGDRGPQETQYF.

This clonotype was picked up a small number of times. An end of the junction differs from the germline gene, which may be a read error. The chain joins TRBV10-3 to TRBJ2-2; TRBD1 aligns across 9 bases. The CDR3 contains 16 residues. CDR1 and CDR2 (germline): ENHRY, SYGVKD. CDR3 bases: TGTGCCATCAGTGAATTGGGGACAGGGTCCCCCGGGGAGCCGTTTTTT. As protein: CAISELGTGSPGEPFF.

CDR3 sequence reads: CASSLARTGVTEAFF. Written as DNA, the CDR3 is TGTGCCAGCAGCTTAGCACGAACAGGGGTCACTGAAGCTTTCTTT. The chain links TRBV7-8 to TRBJ1-1; 7 bases are a match to TRBD1. The J segment lost 4 bases and the V segment lost 0 bases, leaving 5 bases of the junction unmatched. Germline assignment: CDR1 SGHVS and CDR2 FQNEAQ. This CDR3 contains 15 residues.

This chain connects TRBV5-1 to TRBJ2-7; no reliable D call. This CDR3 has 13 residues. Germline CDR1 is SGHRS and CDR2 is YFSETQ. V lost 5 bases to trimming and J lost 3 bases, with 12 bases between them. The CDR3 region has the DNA TGCGCCAGCAGTTGGGGTTGGGTCTACGAGCAGTACTTC. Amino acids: CASSWGWVYEQYF.